The present T cell receptor (beta chain) was sequenced within a study of early T cells in non-severe SARS-CoV-2 infection. The study's findings and limits: VDJdb-based annotation leaned toward anti-spike CD8 responses and missed private and CD4 specificities.

Concerning this clonotype itself: Its antigen remains unidentified.

Trimming took off 5 bases at V and 6 bases at J, with 14 bases between the two ends. The CDR3 is 14 amino acids. Germline V lookup: CDR1 MNHNY, CDR2 SVGAGI (reference sequence). Researchers attached unique molecular identifiers to individual cDNA molecules. TCRdb independently ran MiXCR on the 5' RACE reads; one entry per CDR3 protein. The sample lists around 93,000 distinct CDR3 sequences; approximately 12% were seen once. This clonotype was obtained from an adult who was a healthcare worker with PCR-confirmed SARS-CoV-2 infection or an uninfected control (not recorded which). The gene calls are TRBV6-6 and TRBJ2-1; D possibly corresponds to TRBD2 (7 bases). This sample comprised whole blood, obtained at baseline. The CDR3 sequence: CASSTGGAFNEQFF. The CDR3 nucleotides read TGTGCCAGCAGTACGGGGGGCGCCTTCAATGAGCAGTTCTTC.